This entry concerns a single T cell receptor (beta chain). These data originate in a study of blood T cell repertoires in COVID-19. This table comes from immunoSEQ multiplex PCR, and its TCRdb copy is limited to in-frame clones, with some not included. The profile covers some 110,000 clones, with over 60% appearing a single time and roughly 6.2% taken by the ten largest. Germline trimming cut 4 bases from V and 1 base from J; bases unmatched to any gene: 4. The CDR3 consists of 15 residues. The germline V gene encodes CDR1 SNHLY and CDR2 FYNNEI. This chain links TRBV2 with TRBJ2-5, with 9 positions matching TRBD2. Sequencing was carried out using peripheral blood. The TCR was taken from a man in his sixties or seventies with acute or convalescent COVID-19. CDR3 DNA: TGTGCCAGCAGTGTCCGCGGGAGGGCCCAAGAGACCCAGTACTTC. Translated, it gives CASSVRGRAQETQYF. Full variable domain (rest looked up from reference TRBV2 and TRBJ2-5): EPEVTQTPSHQVTQMGQEVILRCVPISNHLYFYWYRQILGQKVEFLVSFYNNEISEKSEIFDDQFSVERPDGSNFTLKIRSTKLEDSAMYFCASSVRGRAQETQYFGPGTRLLVL.